A single sample is the source of the 32 T cell receptor beta chains below, sequenced in a study of control samples from healthy donors and cancer patients. The data were produced by immunoSEQ multiplex PCR, yet TCRdb's version contains in-frame clones alone and is incomplete. This sample has tens of thousands of clones, with 95% to 96% found just once. Material for sequencing was blood. These TCRs come from a woman aged 25-40 years in good health.

The chain has TRBV9 and TRBJ1-1; no reliable D call. The CDR3 runs 12 residues. Germline V lookup: CDR1 SGDLS, CDR2 YYNGEE. The ends were cut back, 0 bases at V and 3 bases at J, with 3 bases in the middle. The CDR3 loop reads CASSVEDTEAFF. CDR3 bases: TGTGCCAGCAGCGTAGAGGACACTGAAGCTTTCTTT.

The chain has TRBV19 and TRBJ2-7; TRBD2 matches 7 bases. Germline V gene lookup returns CDR1 LNHDA and CDR2 SQIVND (reference sequence). CDR3 length: 15 residues. The V gene end was trimmed by 4 bases and the J gene end by 2 bases; junction bases not matched to a gene: 8. Written as DNA, the CDR3 is TGTGCCAGTAGTAGGCGGCTAGCGGAGACCTACGAGCAGTACTTC. This codes for CASSRRLAETYEQYF. The whole variable domain, remainder taken from reference TRBV19 and TRBJ2-7, is DGGITQSPKYLFRKEGQNVTLSCEQNLNHDAMYWYRQDPGQGLRLIYYSQIVNDFQKGDIAEGYSVSREKKESFPLTVTSAQKNPTAFYLCASSRRLAETYEQYFGPGTRLTVT.

This clone was recorded once. This chain joins TRBV5-1 and TRBJ1-4, with D unresolved. V lost 2 bases and J lost 7, with 9 bases in between. This CDR3 has 13 amino acids. Germline V gives CDR1 SGHRS, CDR2 YFSETQ. The CDR3 here is CASSLFKGEKLFF. The CDR3 nucleotides read TGCGCCAGCAGCTTATTCAAGGGTGAAAAACTGTTTTTT.

V gene TRBV7-9 combines with J gene TRBJ2-1, with TRBD2 matching 8 bases. With V trimmed by 8 bases and J by 5 bases, 5 bases remained unmatched. The germline V gene has CDR1 SEHNR and CDR2 FQNEAQ (reference sequence). This CDR3 has 13 amino acids. This CDR3 reads CASRLAGNNEQFF. In DNA, the CDR3 is TGTGCCAGCCGTCTAGCGGGTAACAATGAGCAGTTCTTC.

The chain recombines TRBV10-1 with TRBJ2-3, with 9 bases fitting TRBD2. This CDR3 has 17 amino acids. CDR1 is WNHNN, CDR2 SYGVQD, per germline (reference sequence). J was trimmed by 0 bases and V by 2 bases; bases with no gene match: 6. CDR3 sequence: CASSEGASGTSTDTQYF. The CDR3 DNA is TGCGCCAGCAGTGAGGGGGCTAGCGGGACAAGCACAGATACGCAGTATTTT.

J is TRBJ1-3 and V is TRBV14; maybe TRBD1 (5 bases). The CDR3 loop spans 15 amino acids. Per the germline V gene, CDR1 is SGHDN and CDR2 is FVKESK. The germline V and J ends were trimmed by 1 base and 0 bases, with 7 bases remaining between them. Here the CDR3 DNA reads TGTGCCAGCAGCCAAGTAGGGGTCTCTGGAAACACCATATATTTT. Translating gives CASSQVGVSGNTIYF.

This chain's CDR3 is CASSYSGAGYNEQFF. The DNA of the CDR3 is TGTGCCAGCAGTTACAGCGGAGCGGGTTACAATGAGCAGTTCTTC. The rearrangement links TRBV6-6 to TRBJ2-1; D is perhaps TRBD2 (6 bases). The CDR3 contains 15 residues. Trimming left V 2 bases short and J 4 bases short, with 12 bases between. CDR1 and CDR2 (germline): MNHNY, SVGAGI (reference sequence).

V and J are TRBV7-9 and TRBJ2-1, with D perhaps TRBD1 (6 bases). V shed 0 bases and J shed 4 bases, with 19 bases lying between them. Per the germline V gene, CDR1 is SEHNR and CDR2 is FQNEAQ (reference sequence). The CDR3 spans 18 residues. The CDR3 loop reads CASSLAGQEQGSYNEQFF. CDR3 DNA: TGTGCCAGCAGCTTAGCGGGTCAGGAGCAGGGGTCTTACAATGAGCAGTTCTTC.

The gene calls are TRBV2 and TRBJ2-3; D may match TRBD1 or TRBD2 (5 bases each). CDR1 and CDR2 from the germline V gene are SNHLY and FYNNEI. The length of the CDR3 is 14 residues. The ends were cut back, 5 bases at V and 5 bases at J, with 14 bases in the middle. The CDR3 region is CASSRRLGVDTQYF. Here the CDR3 DNA reads TGTGCCAGCAGTAGACGGCTGGGGGTAGATACGCAGTATTTT.

This clone was picked up a small number of times. This chain connects TRBV16 to TRBJ1-5; 8 bases line up with TRBD1. This CDR3 spans 16 amino acids. Germline loops: CDR1 KGHSY, CDR2 FQNENV. V lost 3 bases to trimming and J lost 6 bases; unmatched junction nucleotides: 10. CDR3 amino acids: CASSQNPAGGTQPQHF. The CDR3 DNA reads as TGTGCCAGCAGCCAGAACCCGGCAGGGGGCACTCAGCCCCAGCATTTT.

The chain combines TRBV27 with TRBJ2-3, with TRBD2 matching 13 bases. CDR1 MNHEY and CDR2 SMNVEV come from the germline V gene (reference sequence). This CDR3 contains 15 residues. Unmatched junction bases numbered 3, after V lost 6 bases and J lost 3 bases. The CDR3 nucleotides are TGTGCCAGCAGGTGGACTAGCGGGAGAACAGATACGCAGTATTTT. This gives the protein CASRWTSGRTDTQYF.

The J gene is TRBJ1-6, the V gene TRBV7-3, with 10 positions matching TRBD1. Germline V lookup: CDR1 SGHTA, CDR2 FQGTGA. The CDR3 is made up of 15 amino acids. V trimming: 2 bases; J trimming: 9 bases; junction bases outside the gene matches: 4. CDR3 bases: TGTGCCAGCAGCTTATTAGGGACAGGGGTTTCACCCCTCCACTTT. It encodes CASSLLGTGVSPLHF. Looking up the rest from reference TRBV7-3 and TRBJ1-6 gives the full variable domain: GAGVSQTPSNKVTEKGKYVELRCDPISGHTALYWYRQSLGQGPEFLIYFQGTGAADDSGLPNDRFFAVRPEGSVSTLKIQRTERGDSAVYLCASSLLGTGVSPLHFGNGTRLTVT.

This chain connects TRBV7-2 to TRBJ2-7, with a weak D call TRBD1 (6 bases). Germline assignment: CDR1 SGHTA and CDR2 FQGNSA. The CDR3 contains 18 residues. Deletions cut 5 bases from V and 0 bases from J, with 23 bases between. This CDR3 is CASSPEGDNFRGSYEQYF. The DNA for the CDR3 is TGTGCCAGCAGCCCAGAGGGGGACAATTTTAGGGGCTCCTACGAGCAGTACTTC.

This chain uses TRBV7-8 with TRBJ2-1, with 8 nucleotides matching TRBD2. This CDR3 spans 14 amino acids. V was pared by 6 bases and J by 8 bases, with 9 bases of the junction left unmatched. Germline-derived CDR1 and CDR2 are SGHVS and FQNEAQ. The CDR3, as DNA: TGTGCCAGCAGACTGGGGGGACTAGTCGATGAGCAGTTCTTC. It specifies CASRLGGLVDEQFF.

The rearrangement uses TRBV7-9 and TRBJ1-1, with 8 positions matching TRBD1. The CDR3 runs 14 residues. V gave up 3 bases and J gave up 3 bases; unmatched junction bases: 3. The germline V gene has CDR1 SEHNR and CDR2 FQNEAQ (reference sequence). The CDR3 DNA follows: TGTGCCAGCAGCTTCAGGGGGCGTTACACTGAAGCTTTCTTT. Translated: CASSFRGRYTEAFF.

The chain has TRBV19 and TRBJ1-4; the D gene is possibly TRBD1 (5 bases). The CDR3 runs 13 residues. V lost 6 bases and J lost 8, with 13 bases in between. Germline V CDR1 and CDR2: LNHDA, SQIVND (reference sequence). The CDR3 coding sequence is TGTGCCAGTAGGTTCCAGGGAAGGGAAAAACTGTTTTTT. This sequence encodes CASRFQGREKLFF.

The chain joins TRBV7-2 to TRBJ2-1; tentative D call: TRBD2 (6 bases). CDR1 is SGHTA and CDR2 is FQGNSA in the germline V gene. Trimming pared 7 bases from V and 0 bases from J, leaving 10 bases between. The CDR3 has 14 amino acids. Here the CDR3 reads CASNTGGSYNEQFF. The CDR3, as DNA: TGTGCCAGCAACACCGGGGGCTCCTACAATGAGCAGTTCTTC.

The chain combines TRBV5-6 with TRBJ1-1; D is perhaps TRBD1 (6 bases). Germline V CDR1 and CDR2: SGHDT, YYEEEE. V shed 4 bases and J shed 6 bases, with 10 bases lying between them. The CDR3 totals 12 residues. In DNA, the CDR3 is TGTGCCAGCAGCGAGGGGGTCTCTGAAGCTTTCTTT. Its protein is CASSEGVSEAFF.

The J gene is TRBJ2-3, the V gene TRBV2; perhaps TRBD1 as D (5 bases). V lost 11 bases to trimming and J lost 1 base, with 16 bases between them. Germline values: CDR1 SNHLY, CDR2 FYNNEI. The CDR3 length is 14 residues. The CDR3 bases are TGTGCCTCCCGGCAGGGCGGACGCACAGATACGCAGTATTTT. Amino acids: CASRQGGRTDTQYF.

This clone was found once. The J gene is TRBJ1-6, the V gene TRBV28; D unresolved. V shed 6 bases and J shed 3 bases, with 15 bases lying between them. CDR3 length: 16 amino acids. Germline loops: CDR1 MDHEN, CDR2 SYDVKM. The CDR3 spells CASSPLTWNYNSPLHF. The CDR3 DNA sequence: TGTGCCAGCAGCCCCCTGACATGGAACTATAATTCACCCCTCCACTTT.

This CDR3 is CASSVNPTTGEDGYTF. The CDR3 bases are TGTGCCAGCAGCGTTAACCCCACGACAGGAGAGGATGGCTACACCTTC. V and J are TRBV9 and TRBJ1-2; tentatively, D is TRBD1 (6 bases). V was pared by 2 bases and J by 6 bases, with 20 bases between. This CDR3 spans 16 amino acids. The germline V gene encodes CDR1 SGDLS and CDR2 YYNGEE. Full variable domain (remainder filled in from reference TRBV9 and TRBJ1-2): DSGVTQTPKHLITATGQRVTLRCSPRSGDLSVYWYQQSLDQGLQFLIQYYNGEERAKGNILERFSAQQFPDLHSELNLSSLELGDSALYFCASSVNPTTGEDGYTFGSGTRLTVV.

V and J are TRBV24-1 and TRBJ1-2, with 7 bases identical to TRBD1. This CDR3 comprises 14 residues. V was clipped by 11 bases and J by 7 bases; unmatched bases: 15. Germline CDR1 reads KGHDR; CDR2 reads SFDVKD. The CDR3 bases are TGTGCCATGGCCTTTGAGACAGGGTCTCTTGGCTACACCTTC. It is translated as CAMAFETGSLGYTF.

The V and J genes are TRBV12-3 or TRBV12-4 and TRBJ1-2, with 10 bases matching TRBD1. V lost 7 bases to trimming and J lost 7 bases; unmatched junction nucleotides: 6. This CDR3 comprises 13 residues. The CDR3 coding sequence is TGTGCCAGCAACTACCGGGACAGGGGTGGCTACACCTTC. As protein: CASNYRDRGGYTF.

The chain links TRBV29-1 to TRBJ2-7; 9 nucleotides match TRBD1. V shed 2 bases, J shed 0 bases, and the junction held 5 bases outside the gene matches. The CDR3 totals 15 residues. Germline CDR1 is SQVTM and CDR2 is ANQGSEA. The CDR3 DNA reads as TGCAGCGTTGAAAGCCGGGACAGGGCCTCCTACGAGCAGTACTTC. It translates to CSVESRDRASYEQYF.

This chain uses TRBV4-1 with TRBJ2-1; D is perhaps TRBD2 (6 bases). The CDR3 contains 14 residues. The V gene's germline CDR1 is MGHRA and CDR2 YSYEKL. V was pared by 0 bases and J by 5 bases, with 8 bases between. The CDR3 protein is CASSQDGLNNEQFF. Here the CDR3 DNA reads TGCGCCAGCAGCCAAGATGGACTAAACAATGAGCAGTTCTTC.

The CDR3 spells CAPGRGPGETQYF. The DNA of the CDR3 is TGTGCCCCTGGTAGGGGGCCGGGAGAGACCCAGTACTTC. The chain is built from TRBV2 and TRBJ2-5; 7 bases fit TRBD1. Germline V gene sequence: CDR1 SNHLY, CDR2 FYNNEI. The ends lost 11 bases at V and 4 bases at J; junction bases unmatched: 10. The CDR3 runs 13 residues.

This chain connects TRBV9 to TRBJ1-6; 7 bases agree with TRBD1. Trimming cost V 3 bases and J 5 bases; bases outside gene matches: 2. CDR3 length: 14 amino acids. Looked up from germline, CDR1 is SGDLS and CDR2 is YYNGEE. CDR3 loop: CASSGGQNNSPLHF. DNA for the CDR3: TGTGCCAGCAGCGGGGGACAGAATAATTCACCCCTCCACTTT.

V usage is TRBV28 and J usage is TRBJ1-2; TRBD1 might be the D (6 bases). The CDR3 has 14 amino acids. The germline gives CDR1 MDHEN, CDR2 SYDVKM. V lost 2 bases and J 6 bases, leaving 13 bases between the germline ends. The CDR3 reads CASSLRLQGHGYTF. The CDR3 region has the DNA TGTGCCAGCAGTTTAAGGTTACAGGGTCATGGCTACACCTTC.

The chain has TRBV19 and TRBJ2-1, with unresolved D. Germline assignment: CDR1 LNHDA and CDR2 SQIVND (reference sequence). Between the trimmed V and J ends, which lost 6 bases and 0 bases, there was a span of 9 bases. CDR3 length: 14 residues. CDR3 loop: CASRGRISYNEQFF. The CDR3 DNA follows: TGTGCCAGTAGAGGACGGATCTCCTACAATGAGCAGTTCTTC.

This chain uses TRBV30 with TRBJ1-5; D possibly corresponds to TRBD1 (5 bases). The CDR3 covers 14 residues. In germline, CDR1 is GTSNPN, CDR2 SVGIG (reference sequence). V lost 0 bases, J lost 6 bases, and 12 bases lay in between. The CDR3 loop is CAWSVSRAGQPQHF. CDR3 DNA sequence: TGTGCCTGGAGTGTAAGCAGGGCAGGTCAGCCCCAGCATTTT.

J is TRBJ2-3 and V is TRBV2; a possible D gene is TRBD2 (5 bases). The CDR3 is 15 amino acids. The germline gives CDR1 SNHLY, CDR2 FYNNEI. Trimming pared 8 bases from V and 0 bases from J, leaving 15 bases between. CDR3 in DNA: TGTGCCAGCTACAAACTGGAGGCTAGCACAGATACGCAGTATTTT. As protein: CASYKLEASTDTQYF. The complete variable domain, with remaining parts taken from reference TRBV2 and TRBJ2-3, reads EPEVTQTPSHQVTQMGQEVILRCVPISNHLYFYWYRQILGQKVEFLVSFYNNEISEKSEIFDDQFSVERPDGSNFTLKIRSTKLEDSAMYFCASYKLEASTDTQYFGPGTRLTVL.

The rearrangement links TRBV6-1 to TRBJ1-2; D is uncertain. Trimming removed 2 bases at V and 7 bases at J, with 14 bases between. In germline, CDR1 is MNHNS, CDR2 SASEGT. The CDR3 runs to 14 residues. The DNA for the CDR3 is TGTGCCAGCAGTGAAACCGGAAAGGGAGGTGGCTACACCTTC. This encodes CASSETGKGGGYTF.